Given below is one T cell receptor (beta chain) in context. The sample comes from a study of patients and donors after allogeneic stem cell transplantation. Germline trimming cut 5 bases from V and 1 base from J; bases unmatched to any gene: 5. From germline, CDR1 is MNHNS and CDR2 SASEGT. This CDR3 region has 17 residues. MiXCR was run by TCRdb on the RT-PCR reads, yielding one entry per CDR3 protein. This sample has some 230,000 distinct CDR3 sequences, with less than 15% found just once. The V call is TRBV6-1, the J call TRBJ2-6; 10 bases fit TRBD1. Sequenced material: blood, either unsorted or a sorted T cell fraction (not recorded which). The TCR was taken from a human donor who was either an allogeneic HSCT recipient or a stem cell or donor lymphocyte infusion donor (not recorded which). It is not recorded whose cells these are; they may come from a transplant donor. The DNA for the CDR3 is TGTGCCAGCAGTAAGACAGGGGGCCGATCTGGGGCCAACGTCCTGACTTTC. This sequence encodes CASSKTGGRSGANVLTF.